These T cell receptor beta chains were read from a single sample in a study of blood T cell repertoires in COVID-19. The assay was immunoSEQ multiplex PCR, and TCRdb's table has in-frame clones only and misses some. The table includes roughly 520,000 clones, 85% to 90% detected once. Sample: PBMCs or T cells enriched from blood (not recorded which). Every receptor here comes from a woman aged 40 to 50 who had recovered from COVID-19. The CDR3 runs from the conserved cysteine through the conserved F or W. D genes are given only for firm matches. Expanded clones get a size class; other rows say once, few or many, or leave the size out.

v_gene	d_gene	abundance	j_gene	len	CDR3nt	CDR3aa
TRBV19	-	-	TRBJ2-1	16	TGTGCCAGTAGTCTAGAGGGAGAGGGCACCTACAATGAGCAGTTCTTC	CASSLEGEGTYNEQFF
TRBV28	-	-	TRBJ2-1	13	TGTGCCAGCAGTACGCGGAACTACAATGAGCAGTTCTTC	CASSTRNYNEQFF
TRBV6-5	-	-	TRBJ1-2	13	TGTGCCAGCAGTTACTCGAACGGGAATGGCTACACCTTC	CASSYSNGNGYTF
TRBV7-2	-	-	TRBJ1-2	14	TGTGCCAGCAGCTTTTCCGACGGAGGCTATGGCTACACCTTC	CASSFSDGGYGYTF
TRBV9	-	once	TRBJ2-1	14	TGTGCCAGCAGCGTAGGGGCACCCTACAATGAGCAGTTCTTC	CASSVGAPYNEQFF
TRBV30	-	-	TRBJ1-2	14	TGTGCCGGAGACAGTTACCGAGCTAACTATGGCTACACCTTC	CAGDSYRANYGYTF
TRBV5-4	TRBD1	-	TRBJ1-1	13	TGTGCCAGCAGCTTGGGACAGGGCGCTGAAGCTTTCTTT	CASSLGQGAEAFF
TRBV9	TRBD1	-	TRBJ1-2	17	TGTGCCAGCAGCACGGGGACAGGGGGCGGACCTCCCCATGGCTACACCTTC	CASSTGTGGGPPHGYTF
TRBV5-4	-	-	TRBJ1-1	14	TGTGCCAGCAGCTTGAGCTGGGGGGACACTGAAGCTTTCTTT	CASSLSWGDTEAFF
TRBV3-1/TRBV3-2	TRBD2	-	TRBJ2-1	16	TGTGCCAGCAGCCAAATCACTAGCGGGTTATCAGATGAGCAGTTCTTC	CASSQITSGLSDEQFF
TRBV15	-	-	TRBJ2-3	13	TGTGCCACCAGCAGGCCGGCTAGTGATACGCAGTATTTT	CATSRPASDTQYF
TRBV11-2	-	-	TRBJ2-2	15	TGTGCCAGCAGCTCCCGGGACTTCGACACCGGGGAGCTGTTTTTT	CASSSRDFDTGELFF
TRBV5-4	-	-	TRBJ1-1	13	TGTGCCAGCAGCCCCGGGCCCTTGGAGGGGGCTTTCTTT	CASSPGPLEGAFF
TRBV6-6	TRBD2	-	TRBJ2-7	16	TGTGCCAGCAGTCCCCCACCGGGACTAGCGAGATACGAGCAGTACTTC	CASSPPPGLARYEQYF
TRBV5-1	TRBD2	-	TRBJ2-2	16	TGCGCCAGCAGCCCCGGGACTAGCGCCTACACCGGGGAGCTGTTTTTT	CASSPGTSAYTGELFF
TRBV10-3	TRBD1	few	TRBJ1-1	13	TGTGCCATCAGCCGAGACAGGGTGACTGAAGCTTTCTTT	CAISRDRVTEAFF
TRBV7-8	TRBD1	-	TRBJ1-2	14	TGTGCCAGCAGCTCCGGGACAGGTTTTTATGGCTACACCTTC	CASSSGTGFYGYTF
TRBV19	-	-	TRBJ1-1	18	TGTGCCAGTAGAAGGGTTGGGGGGTCTCTTGGCGGGTGGACTGAAGCTTTCTTT	CASRRVGGSLGGWTEAFF
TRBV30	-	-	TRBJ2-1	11	TGTGCCTGGAGTGTAACAGGTTGGCAGTTCTTC	CAWSVTGWQFF
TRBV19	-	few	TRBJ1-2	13	TGTGCCAGTAGTAGAGACACGGTCTATGGCTACACCTTC	CASSRDTVYGYTF
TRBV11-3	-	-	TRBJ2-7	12	TGTGCCAGCAGCTCCTTTGCCTACGAGCAGTACTTC	CASSSFAYEQYF
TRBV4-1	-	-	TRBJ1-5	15	TGCGCCAGCAGCCCGAGGGGGACAAGCAATCAGCCCCAGCATTTT	CASSPRGTSNQPQHF
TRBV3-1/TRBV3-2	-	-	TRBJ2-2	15	TGTGCCAGCAGCCACCACAGCTCGAACACCGGGGAGCTGTTTTTT	CASSHHSSNTGELFF
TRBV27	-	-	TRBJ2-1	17	TGTGCCAGCAGTCGTTTGCCCGCACCTGCTACCTACAATGAGCAGTTCTTC	CASSRLPAPATYNEQFF
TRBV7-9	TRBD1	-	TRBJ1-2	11	TGTGCCAGTCACAGGGGAAGTGACTACACCTTC	CASHRGSDYTF
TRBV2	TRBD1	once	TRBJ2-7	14	TGTGCCAGCAGTGAGTACGGGGGACAGGTCGAGCAGTACTTC	CASSEYGGQVEQYF
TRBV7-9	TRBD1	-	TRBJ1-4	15	TGTGCCAGCAGCGTTCATGCAGGGGGCTATGAAAAACTGTTTTTT	CASSVHAGGYEKLFF
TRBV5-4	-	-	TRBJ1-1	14	TGTGCCAGCACCCAGGCCGGGGTGAACACTGAAGCTTTCTTT	CASTQAGVNTEAFF
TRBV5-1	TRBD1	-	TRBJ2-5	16	TGCGCCAGCAGCTTCCTGGGACAGGGAGTTTCGGAGACCCAGTACTTC	CASSFLGQGVSETQYF
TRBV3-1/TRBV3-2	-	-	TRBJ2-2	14	TGTGCCAGCGGTCCGAGCGGCCGCGGCGGGGAGCTGTTTTTT	CASGPSGRGGELFF
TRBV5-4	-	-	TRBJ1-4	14	TGTGCCAGCAGCTTGGGAGGCACTAATGAAAAACTGTTTTTT	CASSLGGTNEKLFF
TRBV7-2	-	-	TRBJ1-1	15	TGTGCCAGCAGCTTAACTATCACCGATGAACGAGGGGCTTTCTTT	CASSLTITDERGAFF
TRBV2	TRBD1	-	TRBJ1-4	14	TGTGCCAGCACTGGGACAGGAAGAAATGAAAAACTGTTTTTT	CASTGTGRNEKLFF
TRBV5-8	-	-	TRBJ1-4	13	TGTGCCAGCAACGACAACATGTATGAAAAACTGTTTTTT	CASNDNMYEKLFF
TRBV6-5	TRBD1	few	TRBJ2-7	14	TGTGCCAGCAGCCGGGACAGGGGTTCCTACGAGCAGTACTTC	CASSRDRGSYEQYF
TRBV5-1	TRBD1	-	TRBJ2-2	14	TGCGCCAGCAGTCGGCAGGGGGACACCGGGGAGCTGTTTTTT	CASSRQGDTGELFF
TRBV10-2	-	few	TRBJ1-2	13	TGCGCCAGCAGTCCTCCAGGGGTATCTGGCTACACCTTC	CASSPPGVSGYTF
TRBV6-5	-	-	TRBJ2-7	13	TGTGCCAGCAGTTACTCAACAGGTCTCGAGCAGTACTTC	CASSYSTGLEQYF
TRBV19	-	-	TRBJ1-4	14	TGTGCCAGTAGTATATCGGGGACTAATGAAAAACTGTTTTTT	CASSISGTNEKLFF